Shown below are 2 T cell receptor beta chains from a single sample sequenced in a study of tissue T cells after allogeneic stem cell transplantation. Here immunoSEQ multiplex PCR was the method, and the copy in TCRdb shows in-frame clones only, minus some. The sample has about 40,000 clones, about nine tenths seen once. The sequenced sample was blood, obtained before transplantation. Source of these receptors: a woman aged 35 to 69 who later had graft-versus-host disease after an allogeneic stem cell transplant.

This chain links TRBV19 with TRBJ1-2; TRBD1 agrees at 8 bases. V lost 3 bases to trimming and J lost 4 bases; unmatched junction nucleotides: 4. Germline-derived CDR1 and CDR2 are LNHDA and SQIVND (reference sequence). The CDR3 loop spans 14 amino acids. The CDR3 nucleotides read TGTGCCAGTAGTATCGCGGACAGGGTCTATGGCTACACCTTC. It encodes CASSIADRVYGYTF.

Here the CDR3 reads CASSLVTVEAFF. CDR3 bases: TGTGCCAGCAGCTTAGTGACAGTTGAAGCTTTCTTT. The genes are TRBV13 and TRBJ1-1; D may be TRBD1 (5 bases). The CDR3 runs 12 residues. V shed 1 base and J shed 7 bases, with 7 bases lying between them. CDR1 PRHDT and CDR2 FYEKMQ come from the germline V gene (reference sequence).